This is a list of T cell receptor beta chains from one sample in a study of blood T cell repertoires in COVID-19. Measured with immunoSEQ multiplex PCR; TCRdb has only the in-frame clones, and not every one. Here the sample spans 240,000 or so clones, 70% to 90% being singletons. Input material: peripheral blood. These receptors came from a man aged 60 to 69 with acute or convalescent COVID-19. Both conserved end residues are part of each CDR3. Clone sizes are given selectively: once, few, many, or a class where the clone is expanded.

V gene,clone size,J gene,CDR3 protein
TRBV24-1,NA,TRBJ2-1,CATSASGTGLSSYNEQFF
TRBV19,NA,TRBJ1-1,CASRRQGGTEAFF
TRBV6-6,NA,TRBJ2-4,CASSPGEGGASKNIQYF
TRBV28,NA,TRBJ1-4,CASRRTGNEKLFF
TRBV18,once,TRBJ2-1,CASSTSGTNNEQFF
TRBV19,NA,TRBJ2-7,CASSIDRRREQYF
TRBV19,NA,TRBJ2-2,CASSTRSGASANTGELFF
TRBV9,NA,TRBJ2-1,CASSVTGQRGGSSYNEQFF
TRBV6-6,NA,TRBJ2-7,CASSTGIYEQYF
TRBV4-1,NA,TRBJ2-1,CASSQGRAGRRGNEQFF
TRBV28,few,TRBJ2-1,CASTTGFRNEQFF
TRBV11-1,NA,TRBJ1-2,CASSLSGDYGYTF
TRBV30,NA,TRBJ2-7,CAWSPRTVAYEQYF
TRBV9,once,TRBJ1-6,CASSVDPDNSPLHF
TRBV5-1,NA,TRBJ2-7,CASSLTSGPYEQYF
TRBV9,NA,TRBJ2-1,CASSPSGTTSNEQFF